This T cell receptor (beta chain) derives from a study of Graves' ophthalmopathy and Graves' hyperthyroidism. Study context: Peripheral blood was gathered at the point of initial diagnosis, before any treatment started. Broader study findings: Ophthalmopathy and stable hyperthyroidism were discriminated by a 13-signature model, with over 85% sensitivity and 70% to 84% specificity.

The term stable hyperthyroidism indicated an absence of ophthalmopathy within 18 months of follow-up. RNA transcripts served as template for amplifying TCR beta CDR3 sequences. Scientists carried out first-round RT-PCR using HTBI primers and then a second-round multiplex PCR. TCRdb called the multiplex PCR reads again in MiXCR, with one record for every CDR3 protein. The sample lists roughly 420,000 distinct CDR3 sequences, roughly 21% occurring once. In its sample, this clonotype was seen many times. Its cognate antigen is unknown. Sequencing was done on a sample of peripheral blood. The receptor was isolated from a woman between 18 and 29 years old with stable Graves' hyperthyroidism.

As DNA, the CDR3 is TGCGCCAGCAGCGCGGGACAGAACTATGGCTACACCTTC. This sequence encodes CASSAGQNYGYTF. The rearrangement uses TRBV5-1 and TRBJ1-2; 7 nucleotides align to TRBD1. Looked up from germline, CDR1 is SGHRS and CDR2 is YFSETQ. V shed 4 bases, J shed 2 bases, and the junction held 2 bases outside the gene matches. This CDR3 is built from 13 residues. Filled out from reference TRBV5-1 and TRBJ1-2, the complete variable domain reads KAGVTQTPRYLIKTRGQQVTLSCSPISGHRSVSWYQQTPGQGLQFLFEYFSETQRNKGNFPGRFSGRQFSNSRSEMNVSTLELGDSALYLCASSAGQNYGYTFGSGTRLTVV.